One and the same sample provided the 8 T cell receptor beta chains below, sequenced in a study of blood T cell repertoires in COVID-19. Libraries were prepared by immunoSEQ multiplex PCR; TCRdb keeps only in-frame clonotypes and omits some of them. The table lists over 12,000 clones, approximately 86% of them singletons. The sequenced material came from peripheral blood. The receptors were sampled from a human donor in a cohort sampled during active COVID-19.

The chain carries TRBV27 and TRBJ2-7; 7 positions match TRBD1. This CDR3 spans 14 amino acids. Germline V gene data show CDR1 as MNHEY and CDR2 as SMNVEV (reference sequence). With V trimmed by 3 bases and J by 3 bases, 5 bases remained unmatched. In DNA, the CDR3 is TGTGCCAGCAGTTTGTGGACAGGAAGCTACGAGCAGTACTTC. This codes for CASSLWTGSYEQYF.

The chain joins TRBV4-1 to TRBJ2-5, with a tentative D call TRBD2 (6 bases). CDR3 length: 16 amino acids. Germline CDR1 MGHRA, CDR2 YSYEKL. The V end was cut by 0 bases, the J end by 5 bases, with 16 bases between. The CDR3 sequence is CASSQDSRGSIETQYF. The CDR3 DNA reads as TGCGCCAGCAGCCAAGATTCGCGGGGTTCGATCGAGACCCAGTACTTC.

The V call is TRBV6-5, the J call TRBJ1-2, with 9 bases fitting TRBD1. Germline V lookup: CDR1 MNHEY, CDR2 SVGAGI. V was clipped by 5 bases and J by 3 bases; unmatched bases: 4. The CDR3 runs 14 residues. The CDR3 DNA follows: TGTGCCAGCAGTAGCCGGGACAGGGACTATGGCTACACCTTC. This encodes CASSSRDRDYGYTF.

This rearrangement joins TRBV11-1 to TRBJ2-7; D may be TRBD2 (5 bases). Germline CDR1 and CDR2: SGHAT and FQDESV (reference sequence). V shed 5 bases and J shed 2 bases, with 13 bases lying between them. The CDR3 has 14 residues. CDR3: CASSLLVGPYEQYF. DNA of the CDR3: TGTGCCAGCAGCCTACTAGTCGGTCCCTACGAGCAGTACTTC.

The J gene is TRBJ2-5, the V gene TRBV13; 7 bases are a match to TRBD1. The CDR3 has 20 amino acids. V dropped 4 bases and J dropped 0; count of bases not matched to a gene: 20. The germline V gene has CDR1 PRHDT and CDR2 FYEKMQ (reference sequence). The CDR3 spells CASSSSHGQVFASYQETQYF. DNA for the CDR3: TGTGCCAGCAGCTCCAGCCATGGACAGGTTTTCGCCTCGTACCAAGAGACCCAGTACTTC.

The chain carries TRBV2 and TRBJ2-3; TRBD1 aligns across 7 bases. Trimming cost V 6 bases and J 9 bases; bases outside gene matches: 9. This CDR3 is 13 amino acids long. The V gene's germline CDR1 is SNHLY and CDR2 FYNNEI. CDR3: CASRATGSRTQYF. The CDR3 DNA reads as TGTGCCAGCAGGGCGACAGGGTCGAGAACGCAGTATTTT.

The DNA of the CDR3 is TGTGCCAGCAGCGTTGACACCCCCTACGAGCAGTACTTC. Its translation is CASSVDTPYEQYF. This chain joins TRBV9 and TRBJ2-7; D gene ambiguous. The germline CDR1 and CDR2 sequences are SGDLS and YYNGEE. V was trimmed by 2 bases and J by 2 bases, leaving 8 bases between them. The CDR3 has 13 residues.

The CDR3 sequence is CASSYWGRARGGYTF. The CDR3, as DNA: TGTGCCAGCAGTTATTGGGGGAGGGCCCGGGGTGGCTACACCTTC. J is TRBJ1-2 and V is TRBV6-5; D perhaps matches TRBD1 (5 bases). The CDR3 length is 15 residues. Looked up from germline, CDR1 is MNHEY and CDR2 is SVGAGI. V was shortened by 3 bases and J by 7 bases, with 18 bases between the two germline ends.